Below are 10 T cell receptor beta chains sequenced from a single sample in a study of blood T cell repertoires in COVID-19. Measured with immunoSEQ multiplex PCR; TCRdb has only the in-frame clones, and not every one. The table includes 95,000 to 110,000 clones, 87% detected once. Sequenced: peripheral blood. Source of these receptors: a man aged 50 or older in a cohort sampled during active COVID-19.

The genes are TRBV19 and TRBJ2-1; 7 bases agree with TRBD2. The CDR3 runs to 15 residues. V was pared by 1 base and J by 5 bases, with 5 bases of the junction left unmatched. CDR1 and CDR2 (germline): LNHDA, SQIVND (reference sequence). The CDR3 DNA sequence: TGTGCCAGTAGTATAGGATCAGCGGGGAACAATGAGCAGTTCTTC. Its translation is CASSIGSAGNNEQFF.

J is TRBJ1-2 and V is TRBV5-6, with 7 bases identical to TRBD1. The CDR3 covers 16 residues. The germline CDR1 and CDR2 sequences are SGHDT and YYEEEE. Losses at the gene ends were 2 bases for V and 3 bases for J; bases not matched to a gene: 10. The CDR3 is CASSFRNDRADYGYTF. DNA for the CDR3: TGTGCCAGCAGCTTCCGAAATGACAGGGCGGACTATGGCTACACCTTC.

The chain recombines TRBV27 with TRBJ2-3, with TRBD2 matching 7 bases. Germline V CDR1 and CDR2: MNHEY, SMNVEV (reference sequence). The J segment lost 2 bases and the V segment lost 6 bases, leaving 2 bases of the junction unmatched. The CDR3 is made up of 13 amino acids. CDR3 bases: TGTGCCAGCAGGCGGGGGTTCACAGATACGCAGTATTTT. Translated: CASRRGFTDTQYF.

CDR3 bases: TGTGCCAGCAGTCTCGAGGGCGGCGAGCAGTACTTC. Translating it yields CASSLEGGEQYF. The chain uses TRBV12-3 or TRBV12-4 and TRBJ2-7; D is perhaps TRBD2 (5 bases). CDR3 size: 12 residues. V shed 5 bases and J shed 6 bases, with 11 bases lying between them.

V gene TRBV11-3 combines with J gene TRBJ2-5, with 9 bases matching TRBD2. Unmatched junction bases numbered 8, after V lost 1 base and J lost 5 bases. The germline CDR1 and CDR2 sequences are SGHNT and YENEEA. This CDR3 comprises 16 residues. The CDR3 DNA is TGTGCCAGCAGCTTAGTGGGGACTAGCCGTGGGGAGACCCAGTACTTC. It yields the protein CASSLVGTSRGETQYF.

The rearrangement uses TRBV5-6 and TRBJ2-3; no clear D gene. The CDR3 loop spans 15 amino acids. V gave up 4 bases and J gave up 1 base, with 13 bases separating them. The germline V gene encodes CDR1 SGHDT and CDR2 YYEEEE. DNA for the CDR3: TGTGCCAGCAGCAGGAGAGCCTCTCGCACAGATACGCAGTATTTT. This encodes CASSRRASRTDTQYF. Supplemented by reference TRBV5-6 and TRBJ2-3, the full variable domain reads DAGVTQSPTHLIKTRGQQVTLRCSPKSGHDTVSWYQQALGQGPQFIFQYYEEEERQRGNFPDRFSGHQFPNYSSELNVNALLLGDSALYLCASSRRASRTDTQYFGPGTRLTVL.

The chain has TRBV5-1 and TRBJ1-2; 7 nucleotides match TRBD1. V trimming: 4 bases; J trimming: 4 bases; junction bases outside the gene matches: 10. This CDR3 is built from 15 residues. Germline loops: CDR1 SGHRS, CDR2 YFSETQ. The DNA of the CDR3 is TGCGCCAGCAGCCAGCTCGGACAGGCCCCCTATGGCTACACCTTC. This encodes CASSQLGQAPYGYTF.

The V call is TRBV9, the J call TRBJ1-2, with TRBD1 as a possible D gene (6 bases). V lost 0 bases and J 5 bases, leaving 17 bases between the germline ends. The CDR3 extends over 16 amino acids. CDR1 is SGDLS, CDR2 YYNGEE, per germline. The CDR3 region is CASSVAQGWPVYGYTF. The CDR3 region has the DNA TGTGCCAGCAGCGTAGCACAGGGATGGCCCGTTTATGGCTACACCTTC. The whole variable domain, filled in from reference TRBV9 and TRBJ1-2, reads DSGVTQTPKHLITATGQRVTLRCSPRSGDLSVYWYQQSLDQGLQFLIQYYNGEERAKGNILERFSAQQFPDLHSELNLSSLELGDSALYFCASSVAQGWPVYGYTFGSGTRLTVV.

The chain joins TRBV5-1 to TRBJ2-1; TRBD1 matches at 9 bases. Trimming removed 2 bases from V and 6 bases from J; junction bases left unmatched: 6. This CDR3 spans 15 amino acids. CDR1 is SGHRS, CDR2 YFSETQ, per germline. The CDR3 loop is CASSFETGGRNEQFF. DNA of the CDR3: TGCGCCAGCAGCTTCGAGACAGGGGGACGCAATGAGCAGTTCTTC.

The CDR3 protein is CASRPQLNTEAFF. The CDR3 DNA reads as TGTGCCAGCAGACCACAGCTGAACACTGAAGCTTTCTTT. The chain is built from TRBV6-5 and TRBJ1-1, with D hard to call. The CDR3 is 13 residues long. Germline V gives CDR1 MNHEY, CDR2 SVGAGI. The germline V and J ends were trimmed by 6 bases and 0 bases, with 8 bases remaining between them.